The clone carrying this TCR beta chain was detected many times. The target antigen is unknown. This sample was included in a study of naive and memory T cell subsets. Findings and limits, study-wide: Over 85% of naive TCR sequences appeared only once, unlike memory subsets. Naive and memory subsets had different power law exponents for TCR abundance. Each distinct alpha or beta sequence counts as one clonotype.

The germline V gene encodes CDR1 MNHNY and CDR2 SVGAGI (reference sequence). The CDR3 consists of 14 residues. The germline V and J ends were trimmed by 8 bases and 2 bases, with 15 bases remaining between them. Two oligonucleotides, mixed equimolar, formed the beta constant-region primer covering TRBC1 and TRBC2. The ligated cDNA underwent four PCR rounds using SP2 and nested alpha and beta constant-region primers. TCRdb redid the calling of the UMI-ligation and nested PCR reads with MiXCR, one entry per CDR3 protein. The sample lists 20,000 to 25,000 distinct CDR3 sequences; approximately 10% were seen once.

The clonotype was recovered from a human donor in good health. The chain recombines TRBV6-6 with TRBJ2-5; D tentatively reads TRBD1 or TRBD2 (5 bases each). Sequenced sample: central memory CD8+ T cells from blood. The CDR3 protein is CASGQGKRQETQYF. CDR3 bases: TGTGCCAGCGGACAAGGGAAGCGGCAAGAGACCCAGTACTTC.